This T cell receptor (beta chain) originates from a study of cytomegalovirus exposure and HLA in healthy donors. Study results and caveats: Most TCR sequences were uncommon, yet certain public TCRs appeared in many donors. Differences between HLA loci emerged in a later analysis of TCR association rates, with DRB1 most and HLA-C fewest.

Details on this clone: Its antigen is not identified.

The donors comprised healthy bone marrow donors. The PCR was carried out with 60 Vbeta primers and 13 Jbeta primers. Sequencing was performed with immunoSEQ multiplex PCR; in TCRdb, only in-frame clones are kept and a portion is missing. This sample has approximately 160,000 clones; over 75% occur once, and the top ten carry about 0.66%. The germline V gene has CDR1 SGHRS and CDR2 YFSETQ. CDR3 length: 14 amino acids. V dropped 3 bases and J dropped 8 bases, with 17 bases sitting between them. This TCR derives from a male donor in good health and CMV-seronegative. Sequences were obtained from PBMCs. The gene calls are TRBV5-1 and TRBJ1-2, with TRBD1 as a possible D gene (6 bases). As DNA, the CDR3 is TGCGCCAGCAGCTCTTCCACAGGGTTTGGCGGCTACACCTTC. Protein: CASSSSTGFGGYTF.